These 29 T cell receptor beta chains share one sample of origin, sequenced in a study of blood T cell repertoires in COVID-19. TCRdb's copy holds only in-frame clones and misses some; the assay was immunoSEQ multiplex PCR. The sample has roughly 350,000 clones; roughly 90% are singletons. The sample comprised peripheral blood. These receptors originate from a woman in her seventies with COVID-19, enrolled during active disease.

This rearrangement joins TRBV19 to TRBJ1-5; tentative D call: TRBD1 (6 bases). The CDR3 totals 16 residues. Germline loops: CDR1 LNHDA, CDR2 SQIVND (reference sequence). V was shortened by 1 base and J by 0 bases, with 10 bases between the two germline ends. CDR3 nucleotides: TGTGCCAGTAGTATAGGGGGAGGGGGTAGCAATCAGCCCCAGCATTTT. Translation gives CASSIGGGGSNQPQHF. The whole variable domain, remainder taken from reference TRBV19 and TRBJ1-5, is DGGITQSPKYLFRKEGQNVTLSCEQNLNHDAMYWYRQDPGQGLRLIYYSQIVNDFQKGDIAEGYSVSREKKESFPLTVTSAQKNPTAFYLCASSIGGGGSNQPQHFGDGTRLSIL.

This chain connects TRBV5-4 to TRBJ1-1; 10 nucleotides line up with TRBD1. The germline V gene has CDR1 SGHNT and CDR2 YYREEE (reference sequence). CDR3 length equals 15 residues. V trimming: 4 bases; J trimming: 5 bases; junction bases outside the gene matches: 8. The CDR3 here is CASSLPGTGVTEAFF. CDR3 DNA sequence: TGTGCCAGCAGCCTGCCCGGGACAGGGGTAACTGAAGCTTTCTTT.

The rearrangement uses TRBV19 and TRBJ1-1; D is unresolved. V was cut by 2 bases and J by 5 bases, with 12 bases left in between. This CDR3 is 14 amino acids long. CDR1 and CDR2 from the germline V gene are LNHDA and SQIVND (reference sequence). CDR3: CASSIREGMTEAFF. In nucleotides, the CDR3 is TGTGCCAGTAGTATACGGGAGGGAATGACTGAAGCTTTCTTT.

The chain recombines TRBV19 with TRBJ1-2, with TRBD1 matching 7 bases. Germline CDR1 LNHDA, CDR2 SQIVND (reference sequence). The CDR3 has 13 amino acids. V lost 9 bases, J lost 0 bases, and 4 bases stayed unmatched. The CDR3 DNA reads as TGTGCCAGCTCCGGACAGGCTAACTATGGCTACACCTTC. Translated: CASSGQANYGYTF.

A single count supports this clone. The genes are TRBV6-4 and TRBJ1-2; D gene uncertain. V lost 2 bases and J lost 9, with 10 bases in between. Germline V gene data show CDR1 as MRHNA and CDR2 as SNTAGT. The CDR3 extends over 12 amino acids. Here the CDR3 reads CASSDHGRSYTF. CDR3 nucleotides: TGTGCCAGCAGTGACCACGGGAGGAGCTACACCTTC.

J is TRBJ2-5 and V is TRBV7-2; 15 bases are a match to TRBD2. The V segment lost 1 base and the J segment 1 base; nucleotides outside the gene matches: 1. There are 17 residues in the CDR3. Germline CDR1 SGHTA, CDR2 FQGNSA. The CDR3 loop is CASSLGGLAGGQETQYF. For the CDR3, the DNA is TGTGCCAGCAGCTTAGGGGGACTAGCGGGGGGCCAAGAGACCCAGTACTTC.

This chain links TRBV7-9 with TRBJ2-7; TRBD1 matches 7 bases. J gave up 0 bases and V 0 bases, and 5 bases lay outside the gene matches. The CDR3 sequence is 16 residues long. The germline V gene has CDR1 SEHNR and CDR2 FQNEAQ (reference sequence). The CDR3 region has the DNA TGTGCCAGCAGCTTAGCGCTTGGGACAGTCTCCTACGAGCAGTACTTC. As protein: CASSLALGTVSYEQYF.

V gene TRBV7-8 combines with J gene TRBJ2-7; 11 nucleotides line up with TRBD1. The CDR3 runs to 16 residues. Per germline, CDR1 SGHVS and CDR2 FQNEAQ. V dropped 2 bases and J dropped 0; count of bases not matched to a gene: 3. CDR3 residues: CASSLRGTGGSYEQYF. CDR3 nucleotide sequence: TGTGCCAGCAGCTTAAGAGGGACAGGGGGCTCCTACGAGCAGTACTTC. Complete variable domain (other parts from reference TRBV7-8 and TRBJ2-7): GAGVSQSPRYKVAKRGQDVALRCDPISGHVSLFWYQQALGQGPEFLTYFQNEAQLDKSGLPSDRFFAERPEGSVSTLKIQRTQQEDSAVYLCASSLRGTGGSYEQYFGPGTRLTVT.

The genes are TRBV19 and TRBJ2-6; unclear D gene. The V and J ends lost 5 bases and 3 bases respectively, with 11 bases between them. The germline V gene has CDR1 LNHDA and CDR2 SQIVND (reference sequence). The CDR3 contains 15 residues. CDR3 residues: CASSPWLSGANVLTF. The CDR3 bases are TGTGCCAGTAGTCCATGGTTGAGTGGGGCCAACGTCCTGACTTTC.

The rearrangement joins TRBV6-4 to TRBJ1-6; D is perhaps TRBD1 (6 bases). Germline V CDR1 and CDR2: MRHNA, SNTAGT. This CDR3 contains 13 residues. Trimming cost V 7 bases and J 8 bases, with 12 bases left between them. Here the CDR3 DNA reads TGTGCCAGCAAGAGGGACATTTATTCACCCCTCCACTTT. Translation gives CASKRDIYSPLHF.

V is TRBV6-5 and J is TRBJ1-5; D is unresolved. Trimming took 5 bases from V and 6 from J, leaving 14 bases between them. The CDR3 contains 14 residues. The germline CDR1 and CDR2 sequences are MNHEY and SVGAGI. CDR3 amino acids: CASSIGYESQPQHF. CDR3 coding DNA: TGTGCCAGCAGTATCGGTTATGAATCTCAGCCCCAGCATTTT.

The J gene is TRBJ1-2, the V gene TRBV6-5; D not resolved. Trimming cost V 6 bases and J 8 bases, with 16 bases left between them. Germline V gene lookup returns CDR1 MNHEY and CDR2 SVGAGI. This CDR3 comprises 13 residues. CDR3 sequence: CASSPNSKEGYTF. The CDR3 DNA reads TGTGCCAGCAGCCCCAACTCAAAAGAGGGCTACACCTTC.

The rearrangement links TRBV15 to TRBJ2-5, with D perhaps TRBD1 (6 bases). Per the germline V gene, CDR1 is LNHNV and CDR2 is YYDKDF (reference sequence). The V end lost 5 bases, the J end lost 2 bases, and 15 bases lay between the germline ends. CDR3 length equals 15 residues. CDR3 residues: CATSAGTPHQETQYF. As DNA, the CDR3 is TGTGCCACCAGCGCCGGGACACCTCATCAAGAGACCCAGTACTTC.

V is TRBV7-8 and J is TRBJ1-5; D is uncertain. The CDR3 consists of 16 residues. Germline V gene lookup returns CDR1 SGHVS and CDR2 FQNEAQ. Trimming pared 0 bases from V and 1 base from J, leaving 10 bases between. The CDR3 protein is CASSLASGLSNQPQHF. The CDR3 DNA follows: TGTGCCAGCAGCTTAGCGTCGGGGTTGAGCAATCAGCCCCAGCATTTT.

The chain is built from TRBV5-6 and TRBJ1-2; D is ambiguous. Germline values: CDR1 SGHDT, CDR2 YYEEEE. The CDR3 totals 13 residues. Deletions cut 0 bases from V and 5 bases from J, with 8 bases between. CDR3 in amino acids: CASSLGHYYGYTF. The CDR3 region has the DNA TGTGCCAGCAGCTTGGGTCACTATTATGGCTACACCTTC.

At least ten counts were recorded for this clone. The genes are TRBV4-1 and TRBJ1-1; 10 nucleotides align to TRBD1. V lost 0 bases, J lost 0 bases, and 4 bases stayed unmatched. The V gene's germline CDR1 is MGHRA and CDR2 YSYEKL. The CDR3 extends over 17 amino acids. This CDR3 is CASSQDPTGGLNTEAFF. CDR3 DNA sequence: TGCGCCAGCAGCCAAGACCCGACAGGGGGCTTGAACACTGAAGCTTTCTTT.

The rearrangement joins TRBV2 to TRBJ1-2; D remains unclear. Trimming shortened V by 3 bases and J by 8 bases, and 13 bases separated the two germline ends. The CDR3 sequence is 13 residues long. CDR1 is SNHLY, CDR2 FYNNEI, per germline. This chain's CDR3 is CASSERVHRGYTF. For the CDR3, the DNA is TGTGCCAGCAGTGAGAGGGTTCATAGGGGCTACACCTTC.

The chain combines TRBV19 with TRBJ1-1, with D perhaps matching TRBD1 (6 bases). Germline lookup yields CDR1 LNHDA and CDR2 SQIVND (reference sequence). CDR3 size: 16 residues. The ends were cut back, 5 bases at V and 0 bases at J, with 16 bases in the middle. The CDR3 here is CASSSSGRGLNTEAFF. The CDR3 coding sequence is TGTGCCAGTAGTTCCTCAGGGAGGGGGTTGAACACTGAAGCTTTCTTT.

This clone was counted only a few times. This chain links TRBV4-1 with TRBJ1-2; D is unclear. The CDR3 spans 15 residues. V dropped 2 bases and J dropped 0 bases, with 10 bases sitting between them. Germline assignment: CDR1 MGHRA and CDR2 YSYEKL. CDR3 coding DNA: TGCGCCAGCAGCCAACGACCCGGGACTAACTATGGCTACACCTTC. Protein sequence: CASSQRPGTNYGYTF.

The chain couples TRBV5-1 to TRBJ2-7; 9 bases are a match to TRBD1. The CDR3 covers 14 residues. The junction had 6 bases not matched to a gene; V was cut back by 4 bases and J by 4 bases. In germline, CDR1 is SGHRS, CDR2 YFSETQ. DNA of the CDR3: TGCGCCAGCAGCCCACAGGGGGCTCAATACGAGCAGTACTTC. This encodes CASSPQGAQYEQYF.

The CDR3 loop is CASSLTGPQMEAQHF. In DNA form, the CDR3 reads TGTGCCAGCAGCCTTACCGGGCCCCAAATGGAGGCCCAGCATTTT. This chain joins TRBV4-2 and TRBJ1-5; D is unresolved. The CDR3 runs 15 residues. Germline V gives CDR1 LGHNA, CDR2 YNFKEQ. Trimming cost V 4 bases and J 11 bases, with 21 bases left between them.

V is TRBV27 and J is TRBJ2-7; D is possibly TRBD2 (5 bases). The CDR3 totals 14 residues. Trimming took off 3 bases at V and 3 bases at J, with 12 bases between the two ends. Germline loops: CDR1 MNHEY, CDR2 SMNVEV (reference sequence). The CDR3 loop reads CASSFRRGVYEQYF. The CDR3 DNA reads TGTGCCAGCAGTTTCAGACGGGGAGTCTACGAGCAGTACTTC.

The V and J genes are TRBV9 and TRBJ1-2; 7 bases align to TRBD1. There are 16 residues in the CDR3. V lost 4 bases, J lost 5 bases, and 14 bases stayed unmatched. Germline V gene lookup returns CDR1 SGDLS and CDR2 YYNGEE. CDR3 sequence (DNA): TGTGCCAGCAGCCCCGAATGGGTGACAGGGTTGTATGGCTACACCTTC. Translation: CASSPEWVTGLYGYTF.

This chain joins TRBV5-1 and TRBJ2-5; 9 bases fit TRBD2. CDR3 length: 14 amino acids. Trimming at V came to 4 bases and at J to 3 bases, leaving 4 bases not matched to a gene. Germline CDR1 reads SGHRS; CDR2 reads YFSETQ. In nucleotides, the CDR3 is TGCGCCAGCAGCCGACGGACTAGCGAAGAGACCCAGTACTTC. Its protein is CASSRRTSEETQYF.

The V gene is TRBV19, the J gene TRBJ1-5; possibly TRBD1 for D (5 bases). The CDR3 covers 12 residues. Germline-derived CDR1 and CDR2 are LNHDA and SQIVND (reference sequence). Trimming left V 6 bases short and J 6 bases short, with 9 bases between. Written as DNA, the CDR3 is TGTGCCAGTAGGGGGGGGGTTCAGCCCCAGCATTTT. Encoded protein: CASRGGVQPQHF.

In its sample, this clone was seen a few times. The rearrangement joins TRBV18 to TRBJ1-2; no clear D. Germline V gene data show CDR1 as KGHSH and CDR2 as LQKENI. Trimming removed 2 bases from V and 2 bases from J, with 9 bases in between. The CDR3 totals 14 residues. This chain's CDR3 is CASSPTQQNYGYTF. The CDR3 region has the DNA TGTGCCAGCTCACCAACGCAACAGAACTATGGCTACACCTTC.

The chain carries TRBV7-2 and TRBJ1-1; 8 positions agree with TRBD1. Unmatched junction bases numbered 8, after V lost 7 bases and J lost 4 bases. The CDR3 is 14 amino acids. Germline V CDR1 and CDR2: SGHTA, FQGNSA. The CDR3 here is CASIDRGEGTEAFF. In DNA, the CDR3 is TGTGCCAGCATCGACAGGGGTGAAGGCACTGAAGCTTTCTTT.

The chain couples TRBV7-8 to TRBJ1-6; a possible D gene is TRBD1 (6 bases). Germline values: CDR1 SGHVS, CDR2 FQNEAQ. The V gene lost 7 bases and the J gene lost 8 bases, with 12 bases spanning the gap. CDR3 length equals 13 residues. The CDR3 region is CASTWTVYSPLHF. CDR3 in DNA: TGTGCCAGCACCTGGACAGTATATTCACCCCTCCACTTT.

The genes are TRBV10-3 and TRBJ1-1, with D possibly being TRBD1 (5 bases). Germline CDR1 is ENHRY and CDR2 is SYGVKD. V shed 2 bases and J shed 3 bases, with 10 bases lying between them. This CDR3 contains 14 residues. This CDR3 reads CAISEAAGYTEAFF. The CDR3 DNA follows: TGTGCCATCAGTGAGGCGGCAGGGTACACTGAAGCTTTCTTT.